This passage covers 16 T cell receptor beta chains from one sample sequenced in a study of blood T cell repertoires in COVID-19. Profiled with immunoSEQ multiplex PCR; TCRdb holds only in-frame clones, not every one. Of approximately 80,000 clones in the sample, around 90% are singletons; the top ten hold less than 45%. Sequenced sample: peripheral blood. The receptors here all came from a human donor in a cohort sampled during active COVID-19.

The chain couples TRBV2 to TRBJ2-1; 8 bases agree with TRBD2. Germline V gives CDR1 SNHLY, CDR2 FYNNEI. This CDR3 region has 15 residues. The CDR3 region has the DNA TGTGCGATCACTAGCGGAGGCCGGGCCTTCAATGAGCAGTTCTTC. Residues: CAITSGGRAFNEQFF.

This chain joins TRBV7-6 and TRBJ1-5; D is uncertain. Germline values: CDR1 SGHVS, CDR2 FNYEAQ. The V end was cut by 5 bases, the J end by 2 bases, with 19 bases between. The CDR3 sequence is 17 residues long. CDR3 in amino acids: CASSNLEEGFGNQPQHF. CDR3 DNA sequence: TGTGCCAGCAGCAATCTAGAAGAAGGATTTGGCAATCAGCCCCAGCATTTT.

This chain joins TRBV5-4 and TRBJ2-3; 12 bases align to TRBD2. The CDR3 is made up of 17 amino acids. After removal of 4 bases from V and 2 bases from J, the junction contained 8 bases not matched to a gene. Germline V gene lookup returns CDR1 SGHNT and CDR2 YYREEE (reference sequence). In nucleotides, the CDR3 is TGTGCCAGCAGCCCCGAGACTAGCGGGGGATTCACAGATACGCAGTATTTT. Translation gives CASSPETSGGFTDTQYF.

The chain joins TRBV15 to TRBJ2-2, with TRBD1 identical over 8 bases. The CDR3 has 16 amino acids. J lost 3 bases, V lost 0 bases, and 3 bases had no gene match. Germline lookup yields CDR1 LNHNV and CDR2 YYDKDF (reference sequence). CDR3 residues: CATSRDPGQDTGELFF. CDR3 coding DNA: TGTGCCACCAGCAGAGACCCGGGACAGGACACCGGGGAGCTGTTTTTT. The whole variable domain, filled in from reference TRBV15 and TRBJ2-2, reads DAMVIQNPRYQVTQFGKPVTLSCSQTLNHNVMYWYQQKSSQAPKLLFHYYDKDFNNEADTPDNFQSRRPNTSFCFLDIRSPGLGDTAMYLCATSRDPGQDTGELFFGEGSRLTVL.

The rearrangement uses TRBV19 and TRBJ2-3; 8 bases are a match to TRBD1. The length of the CDR3 is 13 residues. Trimming removed 10 bases from V and 4 bases from J; junction bases left unmatched: 7. Germline-derived CDR1 and CDR2 are LNHDA and SQIVND (reference sequence). CDR3 sequence: CATQDRVADTQYF. In nucleotides, the CDR3 is TGTGCCACCCAGGACAGGGTGGCAGATACGCAGTATTTT.

The chain's CDR3 is CSVNRGRGTDTQYF. The CDR3 DNA reads as TGCAGCGTAAACAGGGGAAGGGGCACAGATACGCAGTATTTT. V and J are TRBV29-1 and TRBJ2-3, with 7 bases lining up with TRBD1. CDR3 length equals 14 residues. Germline trimming cut 6 bases from V and 1 base from J; bases unmatched to any gene: 7. Germline CDR1 SQVTM, CDR2 ANQGSEA.

This rearrangement joins TRBV2 to TRBJ2-5; D is ambiguous. Trimming removed 5 bases from V and 2 bases from J, with 9 bases in between. The V gene's germline CDR1 is SNHLY and CDR2 FYNNEI. The CDR3 contains 13 residues. CDR3 coding DNA: TGTGCCAGCAGTAGCGACGGACAAGAGACCCAGTACTTC. It specifies CASSSDGQETQYF.

The rearrangement links TRBV6-5 to TRBJ2-1, with TRBD1 identical over 7 bases. The J segment lost 5 bases and the V segment lost 4 bases, leaving 5 bases of the junction unmatched. This CDR3 comprises 14 residues. Per germline, CDR1 MNHEY and CDR2 SVGAGI. CDR3 sequence reads: CASSWQTGDNEQFF. The CDR3 DNA follows: TGTGCCAGCAGTTGGCAAACAGGGGACAATGAGCAGTTCTTC.

V is TRBV7-9 and J is TRBJ2-7; 7 bases align to TRBD2. The CDR3 is 14 amino acids. The junction had 3 bases not matched to a gene; V was cut back by 2 bases and J by 2 bases. Germline V CDR1 and CDR2: SEHNR, FQNEAQ (reference sequence). The CDR3 sequence is CASSLTAGPYEQYF. CDR3 bases: TGTGCCAGCAGCTTAACAGCGGGACCCTACGAGCAGTACTTC.

The chain carries TRBV5-1 and TRBJ2-2, with a tentative D call TRBD1 (6 bases). The CDR3 extends over 13 amino acids. Germline CDR1 is SGHRS and CDR2 is YFSETQ. V dropped 1 base and J dropped 5 bases, with 6 bases sitting between them. CDR3 residues: CASSLQGTGELFF. In DNA form, the CDR3 reads TGCGCCAGCAGCTTGCAGGGGACCGGGGAGCTGTTTTTT.

The chain combines TRBV30 with TRBJ1-1; no definite D call. V was pared by 2 bases and J by 6 bases, with 4 bases between. The CDR3 covers 10 residues. Germline V gene data show CDR1 as GTSNPN and CDR2 as SVGIG (reference sequence). The CDR3 sequence: CAWSQSEAFF. CDR3 nucleotide sequence: TGTGCCTGGAGTCAGTCTGAAGCTTTCTTT.

The V gene is TRBV6-6, the J gene TRBJ1-1; no clear D gene. The germline CDR1 and CDR2 sequences are MNHNY and SVGAGI (reference sequence). There are 12 residues in the CDR3. Trimming left V 7 bases short and J 1 base short, with 7 bases between. Here the CDR3 DNA reads TGTGCCAGCACCCAACAGAACACTGAAGCTTTCTTT. It is translated as CASTQQNTEAFF.

The V gene is TRBV9, the J gene TRBJ2-3; TRBD2 agrees at 13 bases. Trimming cost V 5 bases and J 3 bases; bases outside gene matches: 6. This CDR3 region has 16 residues. The V gene's germline CDR1 is SGDLS and CDR2 YYNGEE. The CDR3 DNA is TGTGCCAGCAGTCCACTAGCGGGAGGGCTGACAGATACGCAGTATTTT. It encodes CASSPLAGGLTDTQYF.

This clone was seen just once. The genes are TRBV13 and TRBJ2-7, with TRBD2 as a possible D gene (6 bases). The CDR3 loop spans 12 amino acids. The V gene lost 6 bases and the J gene lost 7 bases, with 13 bases spanning the gap. In germline, CDR1 is PRHDT, CDR2 FYEKMQ (reference sequence). Here the CDR3 reads CASRSSSEEQYF. The DNA of the CDR3 is TGTGCCAGCAGATCGTCTAGCGAGGAGCAGTACTTC.

The chain couples TRBV18 to TRBJ1-2; weak D call: TRBD1 (5 bases). The V end was cut by 2 bases, the J end by 8 bases, with 12 bases between. Germline lookup yields CDR1 KGHSH and CDR2 LQKENI. CDR3 size: 13 residues. This CDR3 is CASSPTGTEGYTF. The CDR3 DNA follows: TGTGCCAGCTCACCAACCGGGACTGAGGGCTACACCTTC.

This clone is a singleton in its sample. This chain connects TRBV24-1 to TRBJ2-3; 9 bases line up with TRBD2. Germline CDR1 KGHDR, CDR2 SFDVKD. With V trimmed by 9 bases and J by 4 bases, 7 bases remained unmatched. The CDR3 consists of 14 residues. The CDR3 DNA sequence: TGTGCCACCCTAAGGCGGGAGGGTGCAGATACGCAGTATTTT. It yields the protein CATLRREGADTQYF.